These T cell receptor beta chains were read from a single sample in a study of blood T cell repertoires in COVID-19. The table came from immunoSEQ multiplex PCR; TCRdb's copy has only in-frame clones and leaves some out. Here the sample spans about 140,000 clones, 65% to 80% being singletons. Material: peripheral blood. The receptor source for this set is a man aged 80 or over with acute or convalescent COVID-19. The CDR3 runs from the conserved cysteine through the conserved F or W. D genes are given only for firm matches. Clone sizes are given selectively: once, few, many, or a class where the clone is expanded.

>17|TRBV19|TRBD1|TRBJ2-6|few
TGTGCCAGTAGTTTCCGGGACAGGTCCTCTGGGGCCAACGTCCTGACTTTC
CASSFRDRSSGANVLTF
>16|TRBV7-2|TRBD2|TRBJ2-7|NA
TGTGCCAGCAGCTTAGTAGCGGGGACCAATCCCTACGAGCAGTACTTC
CASSLVAGTNPYEQYF
>14|TRBV10-3|NA|TRBJ1-1|NA
TGTGCCATCAGTGAGTCGACAGGGAACACTGAAGCTTTCTTT
CAISESTGNTEAFF
>13|TRBV30|NA|TRBJ2-7|NA
TGTGCCTGGAGGAACCGTAGAGGAGGCGAGCAGTACTTC
CAWRNRRGGEQYF
>13|TRBV7-9|NA|TRBJ2-1|few
TGTGCCAGCAGCTTAGCCGTCGGGAACGAGCAGTTCTTC
CASSLAVGNEQFF
>14|TRBV19|NA|TRBJ1-5|few
TGTGCCAGTAGTCCTCAAACGGGGGTTCAGCCCCAGCATTTT
CASSPQTGVQPQHF
>15|TRBV6-2/TRBV6-3|TRBD1|TRBJ2-1|NA
TGTGCCAGCAGTTCTACCCGACAGGGAAAAAATGAGCAGTTCTTC
CASSSTRQGKNEQFF
>15|TRBV4-3|NA|TRBJ1-1|once
TGCGCCAGCAGCCAAAGGGCGGGGACGAACACTGAAGCTTTCTTT
CASSQRAGTNTEAFF
>13|TRBV11-2|TRBD1|TRBJ1-1|once
TGTGCCAGCAGCTTGACAGGGGACACTGAAGCTTTCTTT
CASSLTGDTEAFF
>12|TRBV29-1|NA|TRBJ2-5|NA
TGCAGCGTTGAATCTAGTCAAGAGACCCAGTACTTC
CSVESSQETQYF
>14|TRBV5-1|NA|TRBJ2-5|NA
TGCGCCAGCAGGCCCGAAAGTGGCCTCTTGACCCAGTACTTC
CASRPESGLLTQYF
>15|TRBV7-8|NA|TRBJ2-5|NA
TGTGCCAGCAGCTTAGATGACGGGAAACAAGAGACCCAGTACTTC
CASSLDDGKQETQYF
>14|TRBV19|TRBD1|TRBJ1-4|NA
TGTGCCAGTAGCCCGGGACAGGGATTCGGAAAACTGTTTTTT
CASSPGQGFGKLFF
>14|TRBV5-1|TRBD1|TRBJ1-2|NA
TGCGCCAGCAGCCAATGGACAGGGGGGGATGGCTACACCTTC
CASSQWTGGDGYTF
>13|TRBV30|NA|TRBJ1-1|NA
TGTGCCTGGAGTCGCTCACTTAACACTGAAGCTTTCTTT
CAWSRSLNTEAFF
>14|TRBV5-4|NA|TRBJ1-1|NA
TGTGCCAGCAGCCACAGGGAGGGGGTTACTGAAGCTTTCTTT
CASSHREGVTEAFF
>12|TRBV7-9|NA|TRBJ2-4|NA
TGTGCCAGCCTGGGGCGCAAAAACATTCAGTACTTC
CASLGRKNIQYF
>15|TRBV5-1|TRBD1|TRBJ2-2|NA
TGCGCCAGCAGCCCGGGACAGGGGGACACCGGGGAGCTGTTTTTT
CASSPGQGDTGELFF
>14|TRBV11-3|NA|TRBJ2-1|NA
TGTGCCAGCAGCCTGACTAGCTCCTACAATGAGCAGTTCTTC
CASSLTSSYNEQFF
>15|TRBV7-2|NA|TRBJ2-2|NA
TGTGCCAGCAGGGCGGCTGCGGCAGGGTCCGGGGAGCTGTTTTTT
CASRAAAAGSGELFF
>16|TRBV4-2|TRBD1|TRBJ2-7|few
TGTGCCAGCAGCCAAGAAGGACAGGGGATCCCCTACGAGCAGTACTTC
CASSQEGQGIPYEQYF
>15|TRBV11-2|TRBD1|TRBJ2-2|NA
TGTGCCAGCAGCTTAACAGGGGTTTTCACCGGGGAGCTGTTTTTT
CASSLTGVFTGELFF
>14|TRBV7-8|NA|TRBJ1-2|NA
TGTGCCAGCAGCTCCTATGGGGGCCAGATTGGCTACACCTTC
CASSSYGGQIGYTF
>14|TRBV24-1|NA|TRBJ1-2|once
TGTGCCACCAGTGATCCCTCCTTGGCCTATGGCTACACCTTC
CATSDPSLAYGYTF
>13|TRBV28|NA|TRBJ1-2|NA
TGTGCCAGCAGTCCCCAGGGGTCCTATGGCTACACCTTC
CASSPQGSYGYTF
>15|TRBV6-5|TRBD1|TRBJ1-3|NA
TGTGCCAGCAGTTATAGGGGACAGGGGGGTTACACCATATATTTT
CASSYRGQGGYTIYF
>15|TRBV6-6|NA|TRBJ1-2|NA
TGTGCCAGCAGTTCTGCAGGGGATTGGGTCTATGGCTACACCTTC
CASSSAGDWVYGYTF
>14|TRBV10-1|NA|TRBJ1-1|NA
TGCGCCAGCAACCGGGCGGGAATGAACACTGAAGCTTTCTTT
CASNRAGMNTEAFF
>15|TRBV9|NA|TRBJ2-1|NA
TGTGCCAGCAGTATGGACAATGTCCCCTACAATGAGCAGTTCTTC
CASSMDNVPYNEQFF
>19|TRBV2|TRBD2|TRBJ2-1|NA
TGTGCCAGCAGTGCCGGGACTAGCGGGGGGGCAAGCTCCTACAATGAGCAGTTCTTC
CASSAGTSGGASSYNEQFF
>16|TRBV19|NA|TRBJ1-4|NA
TGTGCCAGTAGTATTGGCCTTGGAGCGACTAATGAAAAACTGTTTTTT
CASSIGLGATNEKLFF
>15|TRBV7-9|NA|TRBJ1-2|few
TGTGCCAGCAGCCCAGGGCAGTGGGCTCACGATGGCTACACCTTC
CASSPGQWAHDGYTF
>17|TRBV28|TRBD2|TRBJ2-7|many
TGTGCCAGCAGTACCAAATTCGGACTAGTAGACTCCGACGAGCAGTACTTC
CASSTKFGLVDSDEQYF
>14|TRBV18|TRBD1|TRBJ1-1|NA
TGTGCCAGCTCACCACCTTCAGGGGGCGGTGAAGCTTTCTTT
CASSPPSGGGEAFF
>16|TRBV24-1|TRBD1|TRBJ2-3|few
TGTGCCACCAGTGATCCGGGGACAGGGGGCTGGGATACGCAGTATTTT
CATSDPGTGGWDTQYF
>14|TRBV27|NA|TRBJ2-2|NA
TGTGCCAGCAGTTTACGGACAAATTCCGGGGAGCTGTTTTTT
CASSLRTNSGELFF
>14|TRBV6-1|NA|TRBJ2-5|NA
TGTGCCAGCAGTGACAGGGGAGTCCAAGAGACCCAGTACTTC
CASSDRGVQETQYF
>17|TRBV18|TRBD1|TRBJ1-6|NA
TGTGCCAGCTCATCGACAGGGTTGAGCTCCTATAATTCACCCCTCCACTTT
CASSSTGLSSYNSPLHF
>15|TRBV11-3|TRBD2|TRBJ2-6|NA
TGTGCCAGCAGCCCCGGGGGGTCTGGGGCCAACGTCCTGACTTTC
CASSPGGSGANVLTF
>12|TRBV5-1|NA|TRBJ1-2|few
TGCGCCAGCAGCACTACGGGCTATGGCTACACCTTC
CASSTTGYGYTF
>14|TRBV5-6|TRBD1|TRBJ1-6|NA
TGTGCCAGCAGCTTGTCAGGGGGTGGTTCACCCCTCCACTTT
CASSLSGGGSPLHF
>15|TRBV9|TRBD1|TRBJ2-1|NA
TGTGCCAGCAGCGCTAAGGGACAGGGACTCAATGAGCAGTTCTTC
CASSAKGQGLNEQFF
>16|TRBV3-1/TRBV3-2|NA|TRBJ1-5|NA
TGTGCCAGCAGCCAAGGGGGCAGGGGTACGAATCAGCCCCAGCATTTT
CASSQGGRGTNQPQHF
>12|TRBV6-6|NA|TRBJ1-2|NA
TGTGCCAGCAGTTTCAGGGTGGTCGGCTACACCTTC
CASSFRVVGYTF
>14|TRBV2|NA|TRBJ2-5|NA
TGTGCCAGCAGTGAAGGGGGGGGCGGTGAGACCCAGTACTTC
CASSEGGGGETQYF
>15|TRBV5-5|TRBD1|TRBJ2-5|NA
TGTGCCAGCAGTGCCGGGACAGCCCTTCAAGAGACCCAGTACTTC
CASSAGTALQETQYF
>16|TRBV4-3|NA|TRBJ1-2|NA
TGCGCCAGCAGCCAAGATCCCTCGAGCGAGGACTATGGCTACACCTTC
CASSQDPSSEDYGYTF
>16|TRBV28|TRBD2|TRBJ2-1|NA
TGTGCCAGCAGTTCCCGACTAGCGGGGGACTATAATGAGCAGTTCTTC
CASSSRLAGDYNEQFF
>15|TRBV24-1|TRBD2|TRBJ2-2|NA
TGTGCCACCAGTGAAGCGGGGGGGAACACCGGGGAGCTGTTTTTT
CATSEAGGNTGELFF
>15|TRBV28|TRBD1|TRBJ1-1|NA
TGTGCCAGCAGTTCACCGACAGGGGCATACACTGAAGCTTTCTTT
CASSSPTGAYTEAFF